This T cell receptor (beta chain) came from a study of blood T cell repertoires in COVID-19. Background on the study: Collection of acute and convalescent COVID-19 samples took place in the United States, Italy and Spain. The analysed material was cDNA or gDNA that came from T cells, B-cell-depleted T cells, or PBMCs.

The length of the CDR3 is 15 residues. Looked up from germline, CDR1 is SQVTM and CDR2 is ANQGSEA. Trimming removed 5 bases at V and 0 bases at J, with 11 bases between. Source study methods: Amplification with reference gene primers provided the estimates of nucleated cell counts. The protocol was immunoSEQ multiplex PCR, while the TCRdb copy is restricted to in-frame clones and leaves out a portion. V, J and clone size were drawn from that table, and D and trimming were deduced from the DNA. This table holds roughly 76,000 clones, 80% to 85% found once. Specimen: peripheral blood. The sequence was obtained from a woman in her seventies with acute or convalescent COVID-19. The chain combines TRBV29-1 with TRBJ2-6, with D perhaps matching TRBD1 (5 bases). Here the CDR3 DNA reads TGCAGCGTTTCCGGACACCCCTCTGGGGCCAACGTCCTGACTTTC. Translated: CSVSGHPSGANVLTF.